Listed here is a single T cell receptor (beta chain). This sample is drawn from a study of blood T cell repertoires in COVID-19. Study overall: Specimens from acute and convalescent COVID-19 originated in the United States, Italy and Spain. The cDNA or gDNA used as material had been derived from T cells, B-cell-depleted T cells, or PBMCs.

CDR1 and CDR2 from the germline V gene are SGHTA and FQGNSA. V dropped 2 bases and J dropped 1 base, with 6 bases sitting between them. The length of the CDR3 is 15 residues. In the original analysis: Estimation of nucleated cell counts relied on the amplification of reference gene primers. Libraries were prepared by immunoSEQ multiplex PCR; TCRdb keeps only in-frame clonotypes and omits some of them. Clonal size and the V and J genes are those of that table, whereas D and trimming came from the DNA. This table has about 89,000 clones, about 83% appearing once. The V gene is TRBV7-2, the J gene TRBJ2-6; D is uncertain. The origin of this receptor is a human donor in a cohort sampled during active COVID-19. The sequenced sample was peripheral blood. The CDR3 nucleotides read TGTGCCAGCAGCTTATCCGGGTCTGGGGCCAACGTCCTGACTTTC. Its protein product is CASSLSGSGANVLTF.